Each of the 8 T cell receptor beta chains below was sequenced from the same sample in a study of T-cell reconstitution after alpha-beta-depleted transplantation in children. For TCRbeta, the library was prepared with unique molecular identifiers. TCRdb re-analysed the PCR reads in MiXCR, keeping a single row per CDR3 protein. The table has about 300,000 distinct CDR3 sequences, 10% seen once. The specimen was PBMCs, collected before TCRalphabeta/CD19-depleted stem cell transplant. The receptors come from a boy in the first two years of life with acute myeloid leukemia, due to receive a stem cell transplant.

The sample holds a few counts of this clonotype. J is TRBJ2-3 and V is TRBV7-3; the D call may be TRBD1 or TRBD2 (6 bases each). The CDR3 runs to 18 residues. V lost 5 bases, J lost 2 bases, and 23 bases lay in between. CDR1 is SGHTA and CDR2 is FQGTGA in the germline V gene. The CDR3 DNA follows: TGTGCCAGCAGCATAAGGGGAGGCTCGGGGGCTGCCACAGATACGCAGTATTTT. Encoded protein: CASSIRGGSGAATDTQYF.

The table lists this clonotype with a few counts. The V call is TRBV7-9, the J call TRBJ1-1; D might be TRBD1 (5 bases). The CDR3 runs to 15 residues. Between the trimmed V and J ends, which lost 1 base and 1 base, there was a span of 10 bases. The germline V gene has CDR1 SEHNR and CDR2 FQNEAQ (reference sequence). The CDR3 loop is CASSLGVGPNTEAFF. As DNA, the CDR3 is TGTGCCAGCAGCTTAGGAGTGGGACCGAACACTGAAGCTTTCTTT.

This clonotype was recorded a few times. V and J are TRBV12-3 or TRBV12-4 and TRBJ2-1; D is possibly TRBD1 (5 bases). This CDR3 has 13 residues. Trimming removed 4 bases at V and 10 bases at J, with 14 bases between. The CDR3 bases are TGTGCCAGCAGTTATCAGGGTGTCAACGAGCAGTTCTTC. Its protein product is CASSYQGVNEQFF.

V is TRBV5-4 and J is TRBJ2-1, with 10 bases aligning to TRBD1. With 4 bases clipped from V and 3 bases from J, the junction kept 7 bases outside the gene matches. This CDR3 is 16 amino acids long. From germline, CDR1 is SGHNT and CDR2 YYREEE (reference sequence). The CDR3 nucleotides read TGTGCCAGCAGCATGGGGCGGACAGGGGGCTACAATGAGCAGTTCTTC. This translates into CASSMGRTGGYNEQFF.

Concerning this clonotype itself: A much larger clone differs from this one at a single base, so this may be a read error. The V and J genes are TRBV5-8 and TRBJ2-3; perhaps TRBD2 as D (5 bases). V lost 0 bases and J lost 9, with 11 bases in between. The CDR3 contains 13 residues. Germline values: CDR1 SGHTS, CDR2 YDEGEE. The CDR3 sequence is CASSLALGRTQYF. The CDR3 DNA reads as TGTGCCAGCAGCTTGGCCCTAGGGAGAACGCAGTATTTT. Full variable domain (remainder filled in from reference TRBV5-8 and TRBJ2-3): EAGVTQSPTHLIKTRGQQATLRCSPISGHTSVYWYQQALGLGLQFLLWYDEGEERNRGNFPPRFSGRQFPNYSSELNVNALELEDSALYLCASSLALGRTQYFGPGTRLTVL.

The sample holds a few counts of this clonotype. The CDR3 region is CSVDRGGGTEAFF. Written as DNA, the CDR3 is TGCAGCGTTGATCGGGGGGGGGGCACTGAAGCTTTCTTT. The chain is built from TRBV29-1 and TRBJ1-1; D possibly corresponds to TRBD1 (5 bases). V lost 3 bases and J 4 bases, leaving 12 bases between the germline ends. The CDR3 consists of 13 residues. CDR1 is SQVTM, CDR2 ANQGSEA, per germline. Based on the CDR3 plus reference TRBV29-1 and TRBJ1-1, the full variable domain is SAVISQKPSRDICQRGTSLTIQCQVDSQVTMMFWYRQQPGQSLTLIATANQGSEATYESGFVIDKFPISRPNLTFSTLTVSNMSPEDSSIYLCSVDRGGGTEAFFGQGTRLTVV.

In this sample, this clonotype turned up many times. V is TRBV15 and J is TRBJ2-2; D gene uncertain. Trimming took 3 bases from V and 6 from J, leaving 11 bases between them. The V gene's germline CDR1 is LNHNV and CDR2 YYDKDF (reference sequence). The CDR3 has 14 amino acids. CDR3 bases: TGTGCCACCAGCAGCGAGCTCGCTCCCGGGGAGCTGTTTTTT. Translating it yields CATSSELAPGELFF.

This clonotype was observed many times. V gene TRBV12-3 or TRBV12-4 combines with J gene TRBJ1-1; D is undetermined. The V end lost 5 bases, the J end lost 1 base, and 8 bases lay between the germline ends. This CDR3 has 13 amino acids. The CDR3 is CASSARKNTEAFF. In DNA, the CDR3 is TGTGCCAGCAGTGCGAGGAAGAACACTGAAGCTTTCTTT.